The T cell receptor beta chain under discussion was sequenced for a study of blood T cell repertoires in COVID-19. Trimming removed 0 bases from V and 0 bases from J, with 7 bases in between. The CDR3 runs to 15 residues. The germline V gene has CDR1 SGHRS and CDR2 YFSETQ. Authors' methods: By means of reference gene primer amplification, nucleated cell counts were estimated. This table comes from immunoSEQ multiplex PCR, and its TCRdb copy is limited to in-frame clones, with some not included. V and J calls plus clone size are reproduced from that table; the DNA served to infer D and trimming. The sample contains some 160,000 clones, around 92% of which appear only once.

Sequencing used peripheral blood. The chain combines TRBV5-1 with TRBJ1-5; D not resolved. The sequence derives from a man in his fifties or sixties with acute or convalescent COVID-19. The CDR3 is CASSLGGNSNQPQHF. The CDR3 DNA reads TGCGCCAGCAGCTTGGGTGGCAATAGCAATCAGCCCCAGCATTTT. The full variable domain, with the rest looked up from reference TRBV5-1 and TRBJ1-5, is KAGVTQTPRYLIKTRGQQVTLSCSPISGHRSVSWYQQTPGQGLQFLFEYFSETQRNKGNFPGRFSGRQFSNSRSEMNVSTLELGDSALYLCASSLGGNSNQPQHFGDGTRLSIL.